This entry lists 14 T cell receptor beta chains sequenced from one sample in a study of OX40 agonist ivuxolimab in advanced cancers. The data were produced by immunoSEQ multiplex PCR, yet TCRdb's version contains in-frame clones alone and is incomplete. Of about 60,000 clones listed, roughly nine tenths were seen once; the top ten hold about 1.1%. Here the sequenced sample was CD4+ or CD8+ T cells sorted from blood, taken in a trial of the OX40 agonist ivuxolimab. Receptor source: an adult with an advanced solid tumor such as melanoma, head and neck, liver or kidney cancer.

The V gene is TRBV5-4, the J gene TRBJ2-7; the match to TRBD1 covers 7 bases. Per germline, CDR1 SGHNT and CDR2 YYREEE (reference sequence). This CDR3 comprises 15 residues. V lost 4 bases to trimming and J lost 0 bases; unmatched junction nucleotides: 7. The CDR3 DNA reads TGTGCCAGCAGCAAACAGGGACAGCACTCCTACGAGCAGTACTTC. It yields the protein CASSKQGQHSYEQYF.

The chain couples TRBV18 to TRBJ2-2; weak D call: TRBD2 (5 bases). CDR1 is KGHSH and CDR2 is LQKENI in the germline V gene. The CDR3 runs to 14 residues. Between the trimmed V and J ends, which lost 3 bases and 7 bases, there was a span of 12 bases. The CDR3 spells CASSPDPGFGELFF. The DNA of the CDR3 is TGTGCCAGCTCACCGGACCCGGGGTTCGGGGAGCTGTTTTTT. Using reference TRBV18 and TRBJ2-2 for the parts outside the CDR3, the full variable domain is NAGVMQNPRHLVRRRGQEARLRCSPMKGHSHVYWYRQLPEEGLKFMVYLQKENIIDESGMPKERFSAEFPKEGPSILRIQQVVRGDSAAYFCASSPDPGFGELFFGEGSRLTVL.

The chain recombines TRBV9 with TRBJ2-7; D is unclear. V was shortened by 0 bases and J by 2 bases, with 6 bases between the two germline ends. CDR3 length: 13 residues. Looked up from germline, CDR1 is SGDLS and CDR2 is YYNGEE. The CDR3 DNA reads as TGTGCCAGCAGCGTAGGGGTAACCTACGAGCAGTACTTC. The encoded protein is CASSVGVTYEQYF.

This rearrangement joins TRBV2 to TRBJ2-7; no clear D. This CDR3 comprises 14 residues. V dropped 6 bases and J dropped 5 bases, with 17 bases sitting between them. Germline V gives CDR1 SNHLY, CDR2 FYNNEI. CDR3 sequence (DNA): TGTGCCAGCAGGAGATTGAGTGGTTCTGACGAGCAGTACTTC. It encodes CASRRLSGSDEQYF. Supplemented by reference TRBV2 and TRBJ2-7, the full variable domain reads EPEVTQTPSHQVTQMGQEVILRCVPISNHLYFYWYRQILGQKVEFLVSFYNNEISEKSEIFDDQFSVERPDGSNFTLKIRSTKLEDSAMYFCASRRLSGSDEQYFGPGTRLTVT.

The chain has TRBV10-2 and TRBJ2-7, with 7 bases aligning to TRBD2. Germline V lookup: CDR1 WSHSY, CDR2 SAAADI. This CDR3 is built from 12 residues. V was pared by 4 bases and J by 4 bases, with 1 base of the junction left unmatched. The CDR3 loop is CASSGGGYEQYF. CDR3 DNA sequence: TGCGCCAGCAGTGGCGGGGGATACGAGCAGTACTTC.

This clone was seen only a few times. The V and J genes are TRBV7-2 and TRBJ2-5; possibly TRBD2 for D (5 bases). The CDR3 has 14 amino acids. The V and J ends lost 4 bases and 2 bases respectively, with 11 bases between them. Germline V gives CDR1 SGHTA, CDR2 FQGNSA. CDR3 coding DNA: TGTGCCAGCAGCTCTCCCCGGGATCAAGAGACCCAGTACTTC. This encodes CASSSPRDQETQYF.

This clone came up a few times. The genes are TRBV5-6 and TRBJ1-3; D is uncertain. V dropped 1 base and J dropped 6 bases, with 11 bases sitting between them. The germline V gene has CDR1 SGHDT and CDR2 YYEEEE. The CDR3 runs 14 residues. The CDR3 DNA reads as TGTGCCAGCAGCTTGAAGAGGGTAGAAAACACCATATATTTT. It specifies CASSLKRVENTIYF.

The V gene is TRBV7-2, the J gene TRBJ2-3; 10 bases fit TRBD1. The CDR3 spans 16 residues. After removal of 5 bases from V and 3 bases from J, the junction contained 8 bases not matched to a gene. CDR1 and CDR2 from the germline V gene are SGHTA and FQGNSA. The CDR3 DNA reads as TGTGCCAGCAGCCGATACCCGGGACAGGGGACAGATACGCAGTATTTT. This sequence encodes CASSRYPGQGTDTQYF.

This chain uses TRBV4-1 with TRBJ2-5; 9 nucleotides agree with TRBD1. With 0 bases clipped from V and 0 bases from J, the junction kept 5 bases outside the gene matches. CDR1 is MGHRA, CDR2 YSYEKL, per germline. CDR3 length: 17 residues. The CDR3 nucleotides read TGCGCCAGCAGCCAAGAAAGGACAGGGGCCAACCAAGAGACCCAGTACTTC. Translating gives CASSQERTGANQETQYF.

The V gene is TRBV30, the J gene TRBJ2-7, with D tentatively TRBD2 (5 bases). Germline V gives CDR1 GTSNPN, CDR2 SVGIG (reference sequence). V was pared by 3 bases and J by 2 bases, with 11 bases between. The CDR3 sequence is 13 residues long. As DNA, the CDR3 is TGTGCCTGGAGCGCGGACTGGACCTACGAGCAGTACTTC. It is translated as CAWSADWTYEQYF.

The rearrangement uses TRBV28 and TRBJ1-3; no definite D call. The CDR3 is 14 residues long. V shed 4 bases and J shed 5 bases, with 12 bases lying between them. Germline V lookup: CDR1 MDHEN, CDR2 SYDVKM. The CDR3 loop is CASSSDDGRNTIYF. The CDR3 nucleotides are TGTGCCAGCAGTTCCGACGACGGGAGAAACACCATATATTTT. Full variable domain (missing parts from reference TRBV28 and TRBJ1-3): DVKVTQSSRYLVKRTGEKVFLECVQDMDHENMFWYRQDPGLGLRLIYFSYDVKMKEKGDIPEGYSVSREKKERFSLILESASTNQTSMYLCASSSDDGRNTIYFGEGSWLTVV.

This clone was picked up one time. The V gene is TRBV28, the J gene TRBJ1-2; D is uncertain. Germline lookup yields CDR1 MDHEN and CDR2 SYDVKM. V lost 3 bases and J lost 2, with 16 bases in between. The CDR3 is 16 residues long. The CDR3 reads CASSLGRTLGNYGYTF. CDR3 DNA: TGTGCCAGCAGTTTGGGGAGGACGCTTGGGAACTATGGCTACACCTTC.

The chain has TRBV2 and TRBJ2-7; D gene ambiguous. Germline CDR1 reads SNHLY; CDR2 reads FYNNEI. Trimming took 7 bases from V and 0 from J, leaving 13 bases between them. CDR3 length: 14 amino acids. The CDR3 DNA reads TGTGCCAGCAAGATGAGTTTCTCCTCCTACGAGCAGTACTTC. It specifies CASKMSFSSYEQYF.

The chain combines TRBV7-2 with TRBJ2-3; 10 nucleotides line up with TRBD2. CDR3 length: 15 residues. CDR1 is SGHTA and CDR2 is FQGNSA in the germline V gene. V gave up 5 bases and J gave up 3 bases; unmatched junction bases: 5. The CDR3 DNA reads TGTGCCAGCAGCAGGACTAGCGGCGGGACAGATACGCAGTATTTT. This codes for CASSRTSGGTDTQYF.